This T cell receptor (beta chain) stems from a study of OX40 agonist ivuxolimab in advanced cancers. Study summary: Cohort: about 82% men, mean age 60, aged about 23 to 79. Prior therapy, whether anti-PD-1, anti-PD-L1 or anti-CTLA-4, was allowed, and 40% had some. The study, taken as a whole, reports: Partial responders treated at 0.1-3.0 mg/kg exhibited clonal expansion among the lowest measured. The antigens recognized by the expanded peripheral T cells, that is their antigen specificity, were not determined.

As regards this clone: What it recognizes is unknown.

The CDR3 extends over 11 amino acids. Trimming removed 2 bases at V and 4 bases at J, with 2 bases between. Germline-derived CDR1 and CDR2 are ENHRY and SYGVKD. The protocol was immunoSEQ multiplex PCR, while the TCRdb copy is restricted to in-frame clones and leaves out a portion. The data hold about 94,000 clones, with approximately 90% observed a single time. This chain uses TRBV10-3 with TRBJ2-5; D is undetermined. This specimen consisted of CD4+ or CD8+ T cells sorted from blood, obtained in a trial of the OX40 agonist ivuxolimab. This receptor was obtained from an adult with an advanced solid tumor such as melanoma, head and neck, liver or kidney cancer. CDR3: CAISEAETQYF. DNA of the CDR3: TGTGCCATCAGTGAGGCAGAGACCCAGTACTTC.